This passage covers 27 T cell receptor beta chains from one sample sequenced in a study of breast tumors, draining lymph nodes, adjacent tissues (dated by TCRdb to about 2016). Libraries came from multiplex PCR. Sequencing was performed on an Illumina HiSeq 2000. TCRdb handled the public reads itself, with Q25 trimming in fastp and clone calling in MiXCR, and kept productive beta chains. CDR3 protein sequences are deduplicated, and each keeps its most common genes and DNA. This sample comprises 14,000 to 15,000 distinct CDR3 sequences, around 50% of them detected only once. In total, the top ten clones hold under 30% of the sample. Sequencing input: tumor-adjacent breast tissue. The receptors come from a female donor with breast cancer. Some clones in this sample may be carry-over from other donors' samples.

By share, this clonotype ranks as medium-sized. The V and J genes are TRBV6-6 and TRBJ1-5, with D tentatively TRBD1 (6 bases). The germline V and J ends were trimmed by 5 bases and 2 bases, with 7 bases remaining between them. Germline V gene data show CDR1 as MNHNY and CDR2 as SVGAGI (reference sequence). The CDR3 runs to 13 residues. The CDR3 coding sequence is TGTGCCAGCAGTAGGACAGGCAATCAGCCCCAGCATTTT. As protein: CASSRTGNQPQHF.

The J gene is TRBJ2-7, the V gene TRBV7-3; 7 nucleotides line up with TRBD2. The CDR3 has 14 residues. J lost 0 bases, V lost 1 base, and 0 bases had no gene match. Per the germline V gene, CDR1 is SGHTA and CDR2 is FQGTGA. CDR3 DNA sequence: TGTGCCAGCAGCTTAAGCGGGAGCTCCTACGAGCAGTACTTC. Translated: CASSLSGSSYEQYF.

This clonotype was recorded at least ten times. The V gene is TRBV20-1, the J gene TRBJ1-1, with a tentative D call TRBD1 (6 bases). The CDR3 sequence is 11 residues long. The germline CDR1 and CDR2 sequences are DFQATT and SNEGSKA (reference sequence). Trimming shortened V by 3 bases and J by 8 bases, and 10 bases separated the two germline ends. CDR3 protein: CSASGDREAFF. In nucleotides, the CDR3 is TGCAGTGCTAGCGGCGACAGGGAAGCTTTCTTT.

This clonotype is medium-sized by share. The chain joins TRBV20-1 to TRBJ1-6; D is unresolved. Trimming took off 6 bases at V and 7 bases at J, with 7 bases between the two ends. This CDR3 contains 11 residues. Germline lookup yields CDR1 DFQATT and CDR2 SNEGSKA (reference sequence). The CDR3 DNA reads TGCAGTGCGGGCGGGAATTCACCCCTCCACTTT. This sequence encodes CSAGGNSPLHF.

This clonotype was seen at least ten times. A much larger clone differs from this one at a single base, so this may be a read error. J is TRBJ2-2 and V is TRBV6-1, with TRBD1 matching 9 bases. Germline CDR1 and CDR2: MNHNS and SASEGT. The CDR3 covers 15 residues. CDR3 loop: CASSQARTGAGELFF. DNA of the CDR3: TGTGCCAGCAGTCAAGCGAGGACAGGGGCCGGGGAGCTGTTTTTT.

This chain uses TRBV7-6 with TRBJ2-3, with 9 bases matching TRBD2. Trimming took 2 bases from V and 5 from J; bases not matched to a gene: 17. The CDR3 has 19 residues. Germline values: CDR1 SGHVS, CDR2 FNYEAQ. CDR3 sequence: CASSLTVAGAGYVGDTQYF. The DNA for the CDR3 is TGTGCCAGCAGCTTAACGGTAGCGGGAGCGGGGTATGTAGGAGATACGCAGTATTTT.

This clonotype is medium-sized (0.01 to 0.1%) within its sample. This chain links TRBV2 with TRBJ2-5; D possibly corresponds to TRBD2 (8 bases). V lost 7 bases and J 3 bases, leaving 21 bases between the germline ends. CDR3 length: 16 amino acids. Germline loops: CDR1 SNHLY, CDR2 FYNNEI. The DNA for the CDR3 is TGTGCCAGCATTGGTCCCGGGACAGCGGGAGAAGAGACCCAGTACTTC. This sequence encodes CASIGPGTAGEETQYF.

The J gene is TRBJ2-7, the V gene TRBV5-1; D gene uncertain. Germline V gene sequence: CDR1 SGHRS, CDR2 YFSETQ. With 1 base removed from V and 2 bases from J, the gap between germline ends came to 13 bases. The CDR3 totals 15 residues. The CDR3 DNA sequence: TGCGCCAGCAGCTTGTACCCGGTCGGTCCCTACGAGCAGTACTTC. Residues: CASSLYPVGPYEQYF.

This clonotype was detected ten times or more. V is TRBV20-1 and J is TRBJ2-5, with TRBD2 matching over 8 bases. Germline trimming cut 0 bases from V and 5 bases from J; bases unmatched to any gene: 17. Per germline, CDR1 DFQATT and CDR2 SNEGSKA (reference sequence). CDR3 length: 18 amino acids. In nucleotides, the CDR3 is TGCAGTGCTAGAGATAGAAAGCGGGGGCAGGGAGGGCAGGAGACCCAGTACTTC. It yields the protein CSARDRKRGQGGQETQYF.

This clonotype was seen repeatedly, ten times or more. The chain combines TRBV12-3 or TRBV12-4 with TRBJ2-1; D is possibly TRBD1 or TRBD2 (7 bases each). The CDR3 is 16 amino acids. Between the trimmed V and J ends, which lost 5 bases and 4 bases, there was a span of 18 bases. In DNA, the CDR3 is TGTGCCAGCAGTGAGGGGGCTACTAGCGCTTACAATGAGCAGTTCTTC. This encodes CASSEGATSAYNEQFF.

This clonotype showed up just once. CDR3 in DNA: TGCAGTGCTAGAGATGCACGGGAGGGCCATTCAGAGACCCAGTACTTC. It encodes CSARDAREGHSETQYF. V usage is TRBV20-1 and J usage is TRBJ2-5, with 8 bases that match TRBD2. The CDR3 has 16 residues. The V and J ends lost 0 bases and 4 bases, in that order; junction bases with no gene match: 10. Germline values: CDR1 DFQATT, CDR2 SNEGSKA (reference sequence).

The chain links TRBV29-1 to TRBJ1-2; D call uncertain. CDR3 length: 14 residues. The V end was cut by 0 bases, the J end by 0 bases, with 8 bases between. The germline CDR1 and CDR2 sequences are SQVTM and ANQGSEA. In DNA form, the CDR3 reads TGCAGCGTTGAAGATCGGGTTACTAACTATGGCTACACCTTC. Amino acid sequence: CSVEDRVTNYGYTF.

V is TRBV20-1 and J is TRBJ1-5, with TRBD1 matching 7 bases. This CDR3 contains 14 residues. Germline loops: CDR1 DFQATT, CDR2 SNEGSKA (reference sequence). J was trimmed by 5 bases and V by 6 bases; bases with no gene match: 10. As DNA, the CDR3 is TGCAGTGCCACCCCGACAGGGCCATATCAGCCCCAGCATTTT. It codes for CSATPTGPYQPQHF.

The chain links TRBV20-1 to TRBJ2-1; TRBD2 might be the D (5 bases). The V gene's germline CDR1 is DFQATT and CDR2 SNEGSKA (reference sequence). This CDR3 is 16 amino acids long. Trimming took 8 bases from V and 7 from J, leaving 27 bases between them. The CDR3 bases are TGCAGTTACTCGAAGGTCGGAGGCCGGGTGAGGAATGAGCAGTTCTTC. Residues: CSYSKVGGRVRNEQFF.

With respect to this clonotype: One end of the junction fails to match germline, which may point to a read error. This rearrangement joins TRBV27 to TRBJ2-1; D is undetermined. Germline V gene sequence: CDR1 MNHEY, CDR2 SMNVEV (reference sequence). The CDR3 sequence is 14 residues long. CDR3 protein: CASSLSSAYNEQFF. CDR3 bases: TGTGCCAGCAGCTTATCGTCCGCCTACAATGAGCAGTTCTTC.

By proportion, this clonotype is medium-sized (0.01 to 0.1%). The rearrangement joins TRBV7-9 to TRBJ2-7, with a weak D call TRBD1 (5 bases). CDR3 length: 14 amino acids. Germline lookup yields CDR1 SEHNR and CDR2 FQNEAQ (reference sequence). Trimming cost V 2 bases and J 0 bases, with 8 bases left between them. CDR3 bases: TGTGCCAGCAGCTTATGGGGCCTCTCCTACGAGCAGTACTTC. Residues: CASSLWGLSYEQYF.

The chain employs TRBV29-1 and TRBJ2-3; D gene uncertain. This CDR3 spans 15 amino acids. Germline CDR1 reads SQVTM; CDR2 reads ANQGSEA. Written as DNA, the CDR3 is TGCTGCGCCGAGATGCGCTTCCGGGGCACAGATACGCAGTATTTT. Translated, it gives CCAEMRFRGTDTQYF.

This clonotype is categorized as medium-sized. The chain uses TRBV30 and TRBJ2-2; 7 bases match TRBD2. CDR1 is GTSNPN, CDR2 SVGIG, per germline (reference sequence). V lost 4 bases to trimming and J lost 7 bases; unmatched junction nucleotides: 6. CDR3 length: 13 amino acids. This chain's CDR3 is CAWTLGGDGELFF. CDR3 nucleotide sequence: TGTGCCTGGACCTTGGGAGGGGACGGGGAGCTGTTTTTT.

This clonotype is medium-sized (0.01 to 0.1%). The chain links TRBV5-1 to TRBJ2-2; D is unclear. V lost 0 bases to trimming and J lost 1 base, with 7 bases between them. Germline values: CDR1 SGHRS, CDR2 YFSETQ. This CDR3 is built from 15 residues. The chain's CDR3 is CASSLDGVNTGELFF. Here the CDR3 DNA reads TGCGCCAGCAGCTTGGATGGGGTGAACACCGGGGAGCTGTTTTTT.

The count of this clonotype is one. The chain recombines TRBV20-1 with TRBJ2-1; D is perhaps TRBD2 (6 bases). Germline V lookup: CDR1 DFQATT, CDR2 SNEGSKA (reference sequence). This CDR3 is built from 12 residues. V shed 4 bases and J shed 12 bases, with 16 bases lying between them. CDR3 DNA: TGCAGTGCTACAGACGGGGTCGGGGGGCAGTTCTTC. This gives the protein CSATDGVGGQFF.

The genes are TRBV29-1 and TRBJ2-1, with TRBD1 identical over 7 bases. V dropped 7 bases and J dropped 5; count of bases not matched to a gene: 8. CDR1 is SQVTM, CDR2 ANQGSEA, per germline. The CDR3 length is 13 residues. CDR3 protein: CSAHRGSNNEQFF. CDR3 nucleotides: TGCAGCGCCCACAGGGGATCGAACAATGAGCAGTTCTTC.

Regarding this clonotype: At one of its ends the junction is not consistent with the germline gene, which may arise from a read error. The genes are TRBV19 and TRBJ1-4; tentative D call: TRBD1 (6 bases). The CDR3 consists of 11 residues. The germline CDR1 and CDR2 sequences are LNHDA and SQIVND (reference sequence). CDR3 DNA sequence: TGTGCCAGTAGAACCGGGACACATACAGATTTT. This encodes CASRTGTHTDF.

The V call is TRBV2, the J call TRBJ1-2; D is ambiguous. Germline CDR1 SNHLY, CDR2 FYNNEI. Trimming stripped 1 base from V and 7 bases from J, with 10 bases between. This CDR3 comprises 13 residues. The CDR3 here is CASSEVGVGGYTF. The DNA for the CDR3 is TGTGCCAGCAGTGAAGTGGGAGTTGGTGGCTACACCTTC. Full variable domain (remainder filled in from reference TRBV2 and TRBJ1-2): EPEVTQTPSHQVTQMGQEVILRCVPISNHLYFYWYRQILGQKVEFLVSFYNNEISEKSEIFDDQFSVERPDGSNFTLKIRSTKLEDSAMYFCASSEVGVGGYTFGSGTRLTVV.

This clonotype was counted at least ten times. The V gene is TRBV15, the J gene TRBJ1-5; D perhaps matches TRBD1 (5 bases). V lost 0 bases to trimming and J lost 6 bases, with 12 bases between them. The CDR3 length is 15 residues. CDR1 LNHNV and CDR2 YYDKDF come from the germline V gene (reference sequence). The CDR3 is CATSRDGRDSQPQHF. CDR3 in DNA: TGTGCCACCAGCAGAGACGGGCGGGACTCTCAGCCCCAGCATTTT.

This rearrangement joins TRBV19 to TRBJ1-6, with D tentatively TRBD1 (6 bases). The V gene lost 5 bases and the J gene lost 7 bases, with 15 bases spanning the gap. Looked up from germline, CDR1 is LNHDA and CDR2 is SQIVND (reference sequence). CDR3 length: 15 amino acids. The CDR3 loop reads CASSPPGGENSPLHF. CDR3 nucleotides: TGTGCCAGTAGTCCTCCCGGGGGCGAAAATTCACCCCTCCACTTT.

This clonotype was seen many times. The chain is built from TRBV5-1 and TRBJ2-3; 8 bases line up with TRBD2. Germline V lookup: CDR1 SGHRS, CDR2 YFSETQ. V was pared by 2 bases and J by 4 bases, with 9 bases of the junction left unmatched. CDR3 length: 16 residues. The CDR3 bases are TGCGCCAGCAGCTTCCGACTAGCGCGTTCCCCAGATACGCAGTATTTT. Protein product: CASSFRLARSPDTQYF.

The chain carries TRBV2 and TRBJ2-1; 8 bases line up with TRBD1. The CDR3 spans 14 residues. Trimming removed 7 bases from V and 9 bases from J; junction bases left unmatched: 11. Germline lookup yields CDR1 SNHLY and CDR2 FYNNEI. CDR3 residues: CASNPGDRLAEQFF. The CDR3 region has the DNA TGTGCCAGCAACCCCGGGGACAGGCTGGCTGAGCAGTTCTTC.